The 7 T cell receptor beta chains reported below all come from one sample, sequenced in a study of T-cell memory formation after mild COVID-19. TCRdb itself ran the 5' RACE reads through MiXCR, one entry per CDR3 protein. The profile shows fewer than 350,000 distinct CDR3 sequences, around 8% of them singletons. Sequencing was carried out using PBMCs or a T cell subset sorted from them (not recorded which). These receptors came from a young man who had mild COVID-19 (a few samples of this study predate the infection). Cell type and time point are not known.

The chain couples TRBV11-2 to TRBJ2-2, with D maybe TRBD2 (6 bases). Trimming cost V 6 bases and J 7 bases, with 18 bases left between them. CDR3 length equals 15 residues. Germline V gives CDR1 SGHAT, CDR2 FQNNGV. CDR3 in DNA: TGTGCCAGCAGGCGGGGAGGCGATATGGGCGGGGAGCTGTTTTTT. This encodes CASRRGGDMGGELFF. The whole variable domain, filled in from reference TRBV11-2 and TRBJ2-2, reads EAGVAQSPRYKIIEKRQSVAFWCNPISGHATLYWYQQILGQGPKLLIQFQNNGVVDDSQLPKDRFSAERLKGVDSTLKIQPAKLEDSAVYLCASRRGGDMGGELFFGEGSRLTVL.

This chain's CDR3 is CASSKIMNTEAFF. The CDR3, as DNA: TGTGCCAGCAGCAAAATCATGAACACTGAAGCTTTCTTT. This chain links TRBV12-3 or TRBV12-4 with TRBJ1-1; D uncertain. Trimming pared 6 bases from V and 0 bases from J, leaving 8 bases between. The CDR3 runs 13 residues.

The chain joins TRBV4-1 to TRBJ2-2, with D perhaps matching TRBD1 (6 bases). Trimming stripped 1 base from V and 3 bases from J, with 12 bases between. The CDR3 is 16 amino acids. CDR1 and CDR2 (germline): MGHRA, YSYEKL. The CDR3 region is CASSQGSRGYTGELFF. CDR3 bases: TGCGCCAGCAGCCAAGGGAGCAGGGGTTACACCGGGGAGCTGTTTTTT.

CDR3 region: CASSQRGGAARTDTQYF. CDR3 nucleotide sequence: TGTGCCAGCAGCCAACGCGGGGGGGCCGCTCGCACAGATACGCAGTATTTT. V is TRBV4-2 and J is TRBJ2-3; TRBD2 aligns across 9 bases. This CDR3 has 17 residues. Germline V gene sequence: CDR1 LGHNA, CDR2 YNFKEQ. With V trimmed by 2 bases and J by 1 base, 7 bases remained unmatched.

This clonotype has only a few counts. This sequence joins TRBV24-1 and TRBJ2-1; 8 bases agree with TRBD1. This CDR3 is built from 15 residues. The J segment lost 4 bases and the V segment lost 4 bases, leaving 5 bases of the junction unmatched. Germline-derived CDR1 and CDR2 are KGHDR and SFDVKD. The CDR3 spells CATSESGQGYNEQFF. DNA of the CDR3: TGTGCCACCAGTGAATCCGGACAGGGTTACAATGAGCAGTTCTTC.

J is TRBJ2-5 and V is TRBV5-1, with D maybe TRBD1 (6 bases). Trimming cost V 5 bases and J 3 bases, with 14 bases left between them. Germline V CDR1 and CDR2: SGHRS, YFSETQ. The CDR3 totals 14 residues. CDR3 coding DNA: TGCGCCAGCAGGGTACAGGGCGCAGAAGAGACCCAGTACTTC. Its protein is CASRVQGAEETQYF.

The rearrangement joins TRBV6-5 to TRBJ2-1, with TRBD2 matching over 9 bases. The CDR3 has 14 amino acids. Germline CDR1 reads MNHEY; CDR2 reads SVGAGI. Unmatched junction bases numbered 3, after V lost 0 bases and J lost 9 bases. CDR3 sequence (DNA): TGTGCCAGCAGTTACTCGCGGGGGGGCCGTGAGCAGTTCTTC. Residues: CASSYSRGGREQFF.